The 7 T cell receptor beta chains reported below all come from one sample, sequenced in a study of CD4+ T cells in melanoma. Clones were sequenced by immunoSEQ multiplex PCR, and TCRdb holds only the in-frame ones, with some missing. Found here are about 50,000 clones, approximately 92% of them singletons; the top ten hold approximately 12%. The sample was peripheral blood. These receptors all stem from a human donor with melanoma.

This clone was observed a single time. J is TRBJ2-3 and V is TRBV7-2; 8 nucleotides line up with TRBD2. The CDR3 spans 17 residues. Germline V gene sequence: CDR1 SGHTA, CDR2 FQGNSA. V lost 1 base and J lost 2; bases outside the gene matches: 8. In DNA form, the CDR3 reads TGTGCCAGCAGCTTAGAAGGCGGCGGGGGGAACACAGATACGCAGTATTTT. Protein: CASSLEGGGGNTDTQYF.

This chain links TRBV7-9 with TRBJ1-1; no reliable D call. CDR1 and CDR2 (germline): SEHNR, FQNEAQ (reference sequence). The V end was cut by 1 base, the J end by 1 base, with 7 bases between. The CDR3 has 14 amino acids. As DNA, the CDR3 is TGTGCCAGCAGCTTAGGGCAGTCGAACACTGAAGCTTTCTTT. Its protein is CASSLGQSNTEAFF. Variable domain in full (rest from reference TRBV7-9 and TRBJ1-1): DTGVSQNPRHKITKRGQNVTFRCDPISEHNRLYWYRQTLGQGPEFLTYFQNEAQLEKSRLLSDRFSAERPKGSFSTLEIQRTEQGDSAMYLCASSLGQSNTEAFFGQGTRLTVV.

The rearrangement uses TRBV11-1 and TRBJ2-2; the D is unclear. The ends were cut back, 3 bases at V and 5 bases at J, with 7 bases in the middle. CDR1 SGHAT and CDR2 FQDESV come from the germline V gene (reference sequence). The CDR3 totals 13 residues. Here the CDR3 reads CASSFRETGELFF. CDR3 coding DNA: TGTGCCAGCAGCTTTAGGGAAACCGGGGAGCTGTTTTTT.

V usage is TRBV7-9 and J usage is TRBJ2-7; 8 nucleotides agree with TRBD1. The CDR3 contains 15 residues. V shed 5 bases and J 5 bases; nucleotides not matched to a gene: 11. Germline V gene data show CDR1 as SEHNR and CDR2 as FQNEAQ (reference sequence). CDR3 DNA sequence: TGTGCCAGCAGCCCCCCGGGACAGGCTAGAGACGAGCAGTACTTC. It yields the protein CASSPPGQARDEQYF.

The J gene is TRBJ1-2, the V gene TRBV27; D gene unclear. Germline values: CDR1 MNHEY, CDR2 SMNVEV (reference sequence). Trimming stripped 6 bases from V and 0 bases from J, with 8 bases between. The CDR3 spans 13 residues. CDR3 bases: TGTGCCAGCAGACAGACACCTAACTATGGCTACACCTTC. Translated, it gives CASRQTPNYGYTF.

This clone showed up just once. This chain joins TRBV28 and TRBJ2-7; 11 bases agree with TRBD2. With 6 bases clipped from V and 3 bases from J, the junction kept 7 bases outside the gene matches. CDR3 length: 15 residues. Per the germline V gene, CDR1 is MDHEN and CDR2 is SYDVKM. The DNA of the CDR3 is TGTGCCAGCAGAGGACTAGCGGGTCCGGACTACGAGCAGTACTTC. Its protein is CASRGLAGPDYEQYF. Supplemented by reference TRBV28 and TRBJ2-7, the full variable domain reads DVKVTQSSRYLVKRTGEKVFLECVQDMDHENMFWYRQDPGLGLRLIYFSYDVKMKEKGDIPEGYSVSREKKERFSLILESASTNQTSMYLCASRGLAGPDYEQYFGPGTRLTVT.

The chain couples TRBV5-6 to TRBJ2-5, with 7 bases matching TRBD1. This CDR3 comprises 16 residues. V shed 4 bases and J 5 bases; nucleotides not matched to a gene: 14. Germline lookup yields CDR1 SGHDT and CDR2 YYEEEE. CDR3 in amino acids: CASSPLLRQGSETQYF. The CDR3 DNA reads TGTGCCAGCAGCCCCCTGCTCCGACAGGGCTCGGAGACCCAGTACTTC.